The clone carrying this T cell receptor (beta chain) appeared many times. The antigen remains unidentified. This entry comes from a study of T cells in Graves' hyperthyroidism and ophthalmopathy. Findings and limits, study-wide: Most thyroid clonotypes expanded above 0.001 appeared in blood too.

This CDR3 comprises 15 residues. The germline V gene has CDR1 MGHRA and CDR2 YSYEKL. Trimming cost V 3 bases and J 9 bases; bases outside gene matches: 4. From RNA transcripts, TCR beta CDR3 regions were amplified. An initial round of RT-PCR targeting the TCR CDR3 relied on the HTBI primer set. Each CDR3 protein is one row after TCRdb ran MiXCR on the multiplex PCR reads. Of fewer than 400,000 distinct CDR3 sequences listed, around 14% are singletons. Each diagnosis drew on symptoms, thyroxine, TRAb, thyroid ultrasound and orbital computed tomography findings. Extraction of PBMCs used approximately 10 ml of fresh peripheral blood.

Sequenced input: blood. This TCR was recovered from a woman under 30 with Graves' hyperthyroidism that later progressed to Graves' ophthalmopathy. V usage is TRBV4-1 and J usage is TRBJ2-1; 14 nucleotides align to TRBD2. CDR3 region: CASSQGTSGRAEQFF. The DNA for the CDR3 is TGCGCCAGCAGCCAGGGGACTAGCGGGAGAGCTGAGCAGTTCTTC.